The 17 T cell receptor beta chains below all came from one sample that was sequenced in a study of blood T cell repertoires in COVID-19. The protocol was immunoSEQ multiplex PCR, while the TCRdb copy is restricted to in-frame clones and leaves out a portion. The data contain about 69,000 clones, approximately 75% of them singletons. Sequencing was carried out using peripheral blood. The source is a human donor in a cohort sampled during active COVID-19.

Only one count was recorded for this clone. This chain uses TRBV5-5 with TRBJ1-1; possibly TRBD1 for D (5 bases). CDR1 is SGHKS, CDR2 YYEKEE, per germline (reference sequence). Trimming stripped 0 bases from V and 0 bases from J, with 9 bases between. The length of the CDR3 is 15 residues. In nucleotides, the CDR3 is TGTGCCAGCAGCTTGGGTCAGGGTCTGAACACTGAAGCTTTCTTT. Translated, it gives CASSLGQGLNTEAFF.

This rearrangement joins TRBV6-4 to TRBJ1-6; D might be TRBD1 (5 bases). Trimming took off 2 bases at V and 8 bases at J, with 7 bases between the two ends. CDR3 length: 13 amino acids. Looked up from germline, CDR1 is MRHNA and CDR2 is SNTAGT. DNA for the CDR3: TGTGCCAGCAGTGACAGGGGTGATTCACCCCTCCACTTT. Its protein product is CASSDRGDSPLHF.

The rearrangement uses TRBV5-5 and TRBJ1-2; D unresolved. The CDR3 is made up of 15 amino acids. In germline, CDR1 is SGHKS, CDR2 YYEKEE (reference sequence). The V end lost 1 base, the J end lost 0 bases, and 10 bases lay between the germline ends. CDR3 residues: CASSLNRVANYGYTF. The CDR3 DNA follows: TGTGCCAGCAGCTTGAATAGAGTCGCTAACTATGGCTACACCTTC.

The rearrangement uses TRBV29-1 and TRBJ1-5, with TRBD1 matching 7 bases. Germline loops: CDR1 SQVTM, CDR2 ANQGSEA. The V segment lost 4 bases and the J segment 7 bases; nucleotides outside the gene matches: 13. The CDR3 has 15 residues. The DNA of the CDR3 is TGCAGCGTTGCTTGGGGCAGGGGGGAAAGCCAGCCCCAGCATTTT. Protein sequence: CSVAWGRGESQPQHF.

The rearrangement links TRBV28 to TRBJ1-5; tentatively, D is TRBD1 (5 bases). Per the germline V gene, CDR1 is MDHEN and CDR2 is SYDVKM. V was cut by 6 bases and J by 3 bases, with 12 bases left in between. This CDR3 has 14 amino acids. The CDR3 coding sequence is TGTGCCAGCAGACTGGACAACTACAATCAGCCCCAGCATTTT. Translated: CASRLDNYNQPQHF.

The J gene is TRBJ2-7, the V gene TRBV7-6; 9 bases map to TRBD2. Germline lookup yields CDR1 SGHVS and CDR2 FNYEAQ. This CDR3 comprises 16 residues. V trimming: 0 bases; J trimming: 2 bases; junction bases outside the gene matches: 5. CDR3 sequence: CASSLASASGAYEQYF. CDR3 sequence (DNA): TGTGCCAGCAGCTTAGCGTCGGCTAGCGGGGCCTACGAGCAGTACTTC.

In its sample, this clone was seen a few times. The chain joins TRBV6-1 to TRBJ2-4, with TRBD2 identical over 7 bases. With V trimmed by 1 base and J by 7 bases, 16 bases remained unmatched. This CDR3 region has 18 residues. Germline V gene data show CDR1 as MNHNS and CDR2 as SASEGT. The CDR3, as DNA: TGTGCCAGCAGTGAAGTCCCTGGGTCTGGCGGGAGAGAGAACATTCAGTACTTC. Protein: CASSEVPGSGGRENIQYF.

The rearrangement links TRBV11-2 to TRBJ2-7; 9 bases are a match to TRBD2. The CDR3 is 15 residues long. Germline-derived CDR1 and CDR2 are SGHAT and FQNNGV. V trimming: 5 bases; J trimming: 5 bases; junction bases outside the gene matches: 10. The CDR3 DNA sequence: TGTGCCAGCAGCCGGATAGCGGGAGACACCCACGAGCAGTACTTC. It translates to CASSRIAGDTHEQYF.

The chain combines TRBV6-6 with TRBJ2-7, with D tentatively TRBD1 (6 bases). V lost 5 bases and J 0 bases, leaving 11 bases between the germline ends. The V gene's germline CDR1 is MNHNY and CDR2 SVGAGI (reference sequence). The CDR3 runs 14 residues. The CDR3 reads CASSQTGTSYEQYF. The CDR3 region has the DNA TGTGCCAGCAGTCAAACAGGGACCTCCTACGAGCAGTACTTC.

The chain links TRBV6-6 to TRBJ2-7; maybe TRBD1 (5 bases). The CDR3 spans 12 residues. Germline CDR1 is MNHNY and CDR2 is SVGAGI (reference sequence). Trimming cost V 5 bases and J 6 bases, with 11 bases left between them. The CDR3 here is CASSPGLPEQYF. CDR3 bases: TGTGCCAGCAGTCCAGGGTTACCCGAGCAGTACTTC.

In the case of this clone: Relative to the germline gene, one junction end is altered; a read error may explain this. The rearrangement links TRBV28 to TRBJ1-3, with TRBD1 as a possible D gene (5 bases). The CDR3 has 12 residues. The germline gives CDR1 MDHEN, CDR2 SYDVKM. CDR3 DNA sequence: TGTGCCAGCAGTTTACAGGGAAGCACCATATATTTT. It codes for CASSLQGSTIYF. The entire variable domain, with the rest obtained from reference TRBV28 and TRBJ1-3, is as follows: DVKVTQSSRYLVKRTGEKVFLECVQDMDHENMFWYRQDPGLGLRLIYFSYDVKMKEKGDIPEGYSVSREKKERFSLILESASTNQTSMYLCASSLQGSTIYFGEGSWLTVV.

This rearrangement joins TRBV13 to TRBJ1-1; D is uncertain. Germline V gene sequence: CDR1 PRHDT, CDR2 FYEKMQ (reference sequence). This CDR3 comprises 12 residues. Trimming took off 0 bases at V and 7 bases at J, with 6 bases between the two ends. The CDR3 reads CASSLGSLEAFF. The CDR3 region has the DNA TGTGCCAGCAGCTTAGGAAGCCTTGAAGCTTTCTTT.

This clone was detected once. The CDR3 DNA sequence: TGTGCCAGCAGCTCCCGGGACAGGGAACAAGAGACCCAGTACTTC. It codes for CASSSRDREQETQYF. The gene calls are TRBV7-9 and TRBJ2-5; 9 positions match TRBD1. Germline V lookup: CDR1 SEHNR, CDR2 FQNEAQ (reference sequence). The CDR3 runs 15 residues. J was trimmed by 2 bases and V by 4 bases; bases with no gene match: 5.

This clone was found a few times. The chain carries TRBV3-1 (or the pseudogene TRBV3-2) and TRBJ2-7; possibly TRBD2 for D (5 bases). Trimming took 2 bases from V and 2 from J, leaving 7 bases between them. The CDR3 is 13 residues long. The V gene's germline CDR1 is LGHDT and CDR2 YNNKEL (reference sequence). The CDR3 loop is CASSQRGTYEQYF. The CDR3, as DNA: TGTGCCAGCAGCCAAAGAGGGACCTACGAGCAGTACTTC.

The genes are TRBV30 and TRBJ1-5, with 8 bases identical to TRBD1. Per germline, CDR1 GTSNPN and CDR2 SVGIG (reference sequence). Trimming removed 6 bases from V and 5 bases from J; junction bases left unmatched: 6. The CDR3 is 13 residues long. CDR3 in amino acids: CACGTGLDQPQHF. The CDR3, as DNA: TGTGCCTGTGGGACAGGCCTCGATCAGCCCCAGCATTTT.

The chain recombines TRBV2 with TRBJ1-5, with 9 bases lining up with TRBD1. V gave up 6 bases and J gave up 6 bases; unmatched junction bases: 12. The CDR3 is made up of 16 amino acids. The germline CDR1 and CDR2 sequences are SNHLY and FYNNEI. CDR3 residues: CASRDRDREGGQPQHF. CDR3 DNA: TGTGCCAGCAGGGACCGGGACAGGGAAGGCGGTCAGCCCCAGCATTTT.

The V gene is TRBV6-5, the J gene TRBJ1-2; D is possibly TRBD1 (6 bases). The CDR3 covers 12 residues. Trimming removed 9 bases at V and 4 bases at J, with 12 bases between. Per germline, CDR1 MNHEY and CDR2 SVGAGI. The DNA of the CDR3 is TGTGCCAGAGGGGGGGGCGCCTATGGCTACACCTTC. Amino acids: CARGGGAYGYTF.